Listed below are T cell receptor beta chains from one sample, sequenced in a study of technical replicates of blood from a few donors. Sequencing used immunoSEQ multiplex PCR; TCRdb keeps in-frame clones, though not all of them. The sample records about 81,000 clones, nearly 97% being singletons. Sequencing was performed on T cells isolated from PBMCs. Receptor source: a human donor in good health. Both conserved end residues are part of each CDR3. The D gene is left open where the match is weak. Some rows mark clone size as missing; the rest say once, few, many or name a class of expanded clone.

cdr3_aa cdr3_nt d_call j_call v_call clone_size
CASGLMNTEAFF TGTGCCAGTGGCCTTATGAACACTGAAGCTTTCTTT . TRBJ1-1 TRBV19 .
CAWSRGKGSLGFGANVLTF TGTGCCTGGAGTAGGGGGAAGGGATCTTTGGGGTTTGGGGCCAACGTCCTGACTTTC . TRBJ2-6 TRBV30 once
CASSVLAGGSLGTGELFF TGTGCCAGCAGTGTCCTAGCGGGAGGTTCTTTAGGGACCGGGGAGCTGTTTTTT TRBD2 TRBJ2-2 TRBV6-1 .
CASSLVGGVPRHGYTF TGTGCCAGCAGCTTAGTAGGAGGAGTCCCCCGCCATGGCTACACCTTC . TRBJ1-2 TRBV7-9 .
CATQSGTGGVRGYGYTF TGTGCCACGCAATCCGGGACAGGGGGCGTCAGGGGCTATGGCTACACCTTC TRBD1 TRBJ1-2 TRBV18 .
CASSASIVPYNEQFF TGTGCCAGCAGCGCCTCAATAGTGCCCTACAATGAGCAGTTCTTC . TRBJ2-1 TRBV9 .
CASSVAGSNEKLFF TGTGCCAGCAGCGTAGCGGGGTCAAATGAAAAACTGTTTTTT . TRBJ1-4 TRBV9 .
CASSPHIQGAGGYTF TGTGCCAGCAGTCCCCATATACAGGGGGCAGGAGGCTACACCTTC TRBD1 TRBJ1-2 TRBV11-1 .
CASTRTGVGSYEQYF TGTGCCAGCACCAGGACAGGCGTAGGTTCCTACGAGCAGTACTTC TRBD1 TRBJ2-7 TRBV28 once
CASSEGTDTGELFF TGTGCCAGCAGTGAAGGGACAGACACCGGGGAGCTGTTTTTT . TRBJ2-2 TRBV6-1 .
CASRTVDRDRERDEQFF TGCGCCAGCAGGACCGTAGACCGGGACAGGGAGAGGGATGAGCAGTTCTTC TRBD1 TRBJ2-1 TRBV4-1 .
CASSLGPSGVSYEQYF TGTGCCAGCAGCTTGGGCCCCAGCGGTGTATCCTACGAGCAGTACTTC . TRBJ2-7 TRBV5-4 .
CSVQQGAYGYTF TGCAGCGTCCAACAGGGGGCCTATGGCTACACCTTC TRBD1 TRBJ1-2 TRBV29-1 .
CASSQDQQGETQYF TGCGCCAGCAGCCAAGACCAACAGGGGGAGACCCAGTACTTC TRBD1 TRBJ2-5 TRBV4-3 .
CASSRLAGGPTGELFF TGCGCCAGCAGCAGACTAGCGGGAGGGCCGACCGGGGAGCTGTTTTTT TRBD2 TRBJ2-2 TRBV5-1 .
CASSLVSHSNTEAFF TGCGCCAGCAGCTTGGTCTCACATTCCAACACTGAAGCTTTCTTT . TRBJ1-1 TRBV5-1 .
CASSFLDRSDTQYF TGTGCCAGCAGTTTCTTGGACAGGTCCGATACGCAGTATTTT TRBD1 TRBJ2-3 TRBV6-5 .
CASSYGGQGTGELFF TGTGCCAGCAGTTACGGAGGGCAGGGAACCGGGGAGCTGTTTTTT . TRBJ2-2 TRBV6-5 .
CASSLVATGDLGYTF TGTGCCAGCAGCTTAGTCGCGACAGGGGATTTAGGCTACACCTTC TRBD1 TRBJ1-2 TRBV7-9 .
CASSLRSNQPQHF TGTGCCAGCAGTTTACGTAGCAATCAGCCCCAGCATTTT . TRBJ1-5 TRBV27 .
CASSPGDRDVNEQFF TGCGCCAGCAGCCCAGGGGACCGGGATGTTAATGAGCAGTTCTTC . TRBJ2-1 TRBV5-1 .
CAISESGRNNEQFF TGTGCCATCAGTGAGTCGGGGAGAAACAATGAGCAGTTCTTC . TRBJ2-1 TRBV10-3 .
CASSLSGAASTDTQYF TGTGCTAGCAGCTTAAGTGGAGCTGCTAGCACAGATACGCAGTATTTT . TRBJ2-3 TRBV7-7 .
CATSELAGGFNEQFF TGTGCCACCAGCGAACTAGCGGGCGGATTCAATGAGCAGTTCTTC TRBD2 TRBJ2-1 TRBV15 .
CASRKGTGIEKLFF TGTGCCAGCAGGAAAGGGACAGGGATAGAAAAACTGTTTTTT TRBD1 TRBJ1-4 TRBV2 .
CASIKDRTGTEAFF TGTGCCAGCATCAAGGACAGGACGGGGACTGAAGCTTTCTTT TRBD1 TRBJ1-1 TRBV11-3 .
CASSLRTEGEKLFF TGTGCCAGCAGCTTGCGGACAGAGGGGGAAAAACTGTTTTTT . TRBJ1-4 TRBV5-6 .
CASSPQRDGDEQYF TGTGCCAGCAGCCCCCAGCGGGACGGGGACGAGCAGTACTTC TRBD2 TRBJ2-7 TRBV4-2 .
CASMGQNTEAFF TGTGCCAGTATGGGACAGAACACTGAAGCTTTCTTT . TRBJ1-1 TRBV19 .
CASSYSTGGYEQYF TGTGCCAGCAGTTACTCGACAGGGGGATACGAGCAGTACTTC TRBD1 TRBJ2-7 TRBV6-6 .
CASSREAGVDYEQYF TGCGCCAGCAGCCGAGAAGCGGGAGTCGACTACGAGCAGTACTTC TRBD2 TRBJ2-7 TRBV5-1 .